This is a list of T cell receptor beta chains from one sample in a study of blood T cell repertoires in COVID-19. Sequencing was performed with immunoSEQ multiplex PCR; in TCRdb, only in-frame clones are kept and a portion is missing. Counted here are approximately 140,000 clones, approximately 80% occurring once; the ten biggest clones make up approximately 2.7%. The sequencing input was peripheral blood. These receptors all stem from a woman aged 40 to 50 with active or convalescent COVID-19. Both conserved end residues are part of each CDR3. Fields, in order: clone size, J gene, D gene, V gene, CDR3 protein, CDR3 DNA. A D gene is named only where the DNA matches it firmly. Part of the rows lack a size; the others show once, few, many or a class for expanded clones.

>NA|TRBJ2-5|NA|TRBV7-9
CASSHTLGVETQYF
TGTGCCAGCAGCCATACATTAGGAGTAGAGACCCAGTACTTC
>NA|TRBJ1-2|TRBD1|TRBV18
CASSLRTGIEYGYTF
TGTGCCAGCTCACTTCGGACAGGGATAGAGTATGGCTACACCTTC
>NA|TRBJ2-7|NA|TRBV6-5
CASSYSGLPPTYEQYF
TGTGCCAGCAGTTACTCGGGGCTACCTCCCACCTACGAGCAGTACTTC
>NA|TRBJ1-2|TRBD1|TRBV27
CASSLLGTGGMANYGYTF
TGTGCCAGCAGTTTACTAGGGACAGGGGGTATGGCTAACTATGGCTACACCTTC
>NA|TRBJ2-6|TRBD1|TRBV28
CASSSGTGVFSGANVLTF
TGTGCCAGCAGTTCCGGGACAGGGGTATTTTCTGGGGCCAACGTCCTGACTTTC
>NA|TRBJ1-2|NA|TRBV5-1
CASSLATGVSYGYTF
TGCGCCAGCAGCTTGGCGACGGGGGTGAGCTATGGCTACACCTTC
>NA|TRBJ2-3|TRBD2|TRBV30
CAWSTSASTDTQYF
TGTGCCTGGTCTACTAGCGCTAGCACAGATACGCAGTATTTT
>NA|TRBJ2-3|TRBD2|TRBV27
CATKLAGAPLATDTQYF
TGTGCCACAAAACTAGCGGGAGCCCCCCTCGCGACAGATACGCAGTATTTT
>NA|TRBJ2-7|NA|TRBV14
CASSHPNFAYEQYF
TGTGCCAGCAGCCATCCCAACTTTGCCTACGAGCAGTACTTC
>NA|TRBJ1-2|NA|TRBV6-6
CASSLRVHGYTF
TGTGCCAGCAGCCTTCGGGTCCATGGCTACACCTTC
>NA|TRBJ2-7|NA|TRBV27
CASSLVPGTTYEQYF
TGTGCCAGCAGTTTAGTCCCAGGAACCACCTACGAGCAGTACTTC
>once|TRBJ1-3|NA|TRBV2
CASGEENSGNTIYF
TGTGCCAGCGGAGAGGAGAACTCTGGAAACACCATATATTTT
>NA|TRBJ2-5|TRBD1|TRBV15
CATSRDNRGGETQYF
TGTGCCACCAGCAGAGATAACAGGGGCGGAGAGACCCAGTACTTC
>NA|TRBJ1-2|NA|TRBV7-2
CASSLEPGFGGYTF
TGTGCCAGCAGCTTAGAACCGGGGTTTGGGGGCTACACCTTC
>NA|TRBJ1-2|TRBD1|TRBV6-5
CASVVGQGARGYTF
TGTGCCAGCGTCGTGGGCCAGGGGGCGCGGGGCTACACCTTC
>NA|TRBJ1-5|NA|TRBV18
CASSPRPNQPQHF
TGTGCCAGCTCACCCAGGCCCAATCAGCCCCAGCATTTT
>few|TRBJ1-5|NA|TRBV5-6
CASSWGGLNSNQPQHF
TGTGCCAGCAGCTGGGGGGGTCTCAATAGCAATCAGCCCCAGCATTTT
>NA|TRBJ2-7|NA|TRBV28
CASPDYEQYF
TGTGCCAGCCCAGACTACGAGCAGTACTTC
>few|TRBJ1-5|NA|TRBV18
CASSPGQNNQPQHF
TGTGCCAGCTCACCCGGACAGAACAATCAGCCCCAGCATTTT
>NA|TRBJ2-7|NA|TRBV27
CASSRSGVGYEQYF
TGTGCCAGCAGCCGTTCCGGAGTCGGCTACGAGCAGTACTTC